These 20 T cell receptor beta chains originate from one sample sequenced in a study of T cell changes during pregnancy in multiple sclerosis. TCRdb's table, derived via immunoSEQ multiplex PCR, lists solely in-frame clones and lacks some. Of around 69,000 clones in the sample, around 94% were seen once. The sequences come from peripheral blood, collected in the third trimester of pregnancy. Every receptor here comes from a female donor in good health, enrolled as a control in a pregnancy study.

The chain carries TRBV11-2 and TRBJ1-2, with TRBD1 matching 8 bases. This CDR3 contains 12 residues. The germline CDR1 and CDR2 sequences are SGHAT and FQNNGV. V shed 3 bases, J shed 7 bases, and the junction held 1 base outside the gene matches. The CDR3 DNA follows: TGTGCCAGCAGCTTTGACAGGGGTGGCTACACCTTC. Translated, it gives CASSFDRGGYTF.

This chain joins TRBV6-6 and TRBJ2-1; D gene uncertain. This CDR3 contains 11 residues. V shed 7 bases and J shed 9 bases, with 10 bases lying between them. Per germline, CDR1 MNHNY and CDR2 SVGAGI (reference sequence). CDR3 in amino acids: CASTILGEQFF. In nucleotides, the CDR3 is TGTGCCAGCACTATCCTCGGTGAGCAGTTCTTC.

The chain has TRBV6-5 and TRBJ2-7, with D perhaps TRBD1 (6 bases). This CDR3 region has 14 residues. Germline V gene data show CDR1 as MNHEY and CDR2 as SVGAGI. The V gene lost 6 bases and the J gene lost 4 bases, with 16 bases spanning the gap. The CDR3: CASRYRPQGYEQYF. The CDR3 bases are TGTGCCAGCAGATACAGGCCGCAGGGGTACGAGCAGTACTTC.

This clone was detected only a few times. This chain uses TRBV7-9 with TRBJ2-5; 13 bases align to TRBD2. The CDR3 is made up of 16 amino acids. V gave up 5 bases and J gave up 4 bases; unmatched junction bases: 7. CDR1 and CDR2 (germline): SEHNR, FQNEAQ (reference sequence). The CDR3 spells CASSQEGLAGLETQYF. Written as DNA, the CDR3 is TGTGCCAGCAGCCAGGAGGGACTAGCGGGATTAGAGACCCAGTACTTC. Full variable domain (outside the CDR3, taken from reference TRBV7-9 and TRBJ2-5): DTGVSQNPRHKITKRGQNVTFRCDPISEHNRLYWYRQTLGQGPEFLTYFQNEAQLEKSRLLSDRFSAERPKGSFSTLEIQRTEQGDSAMYLCASSQEGLAGLETQYFGPGTRLLVL.

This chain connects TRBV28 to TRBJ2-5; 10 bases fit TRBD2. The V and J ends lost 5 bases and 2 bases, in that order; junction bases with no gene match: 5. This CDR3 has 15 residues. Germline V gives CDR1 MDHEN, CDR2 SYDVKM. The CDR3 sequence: CASSEEREGQETQYF. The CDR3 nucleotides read TGTGCCAGCAGTGAAGAGCGGGAGGGGCAAGAGACCCAGTACTTC.

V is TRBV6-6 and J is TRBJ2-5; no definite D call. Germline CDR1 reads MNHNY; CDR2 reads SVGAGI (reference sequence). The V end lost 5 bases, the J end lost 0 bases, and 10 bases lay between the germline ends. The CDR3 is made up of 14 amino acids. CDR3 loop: CASSRGSYQETQYF. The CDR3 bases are TGTGCCAGCAGTCGAGGATCGTACCAAGAGACCCAGTACTTC.

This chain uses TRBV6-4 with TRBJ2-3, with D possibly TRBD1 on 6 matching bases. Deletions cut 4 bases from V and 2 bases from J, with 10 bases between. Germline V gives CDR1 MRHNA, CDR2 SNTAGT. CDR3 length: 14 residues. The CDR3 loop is CASSVTGDTDTQYF. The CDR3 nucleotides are TGTGCCAGCAGTGTGACAGGAGACACAGATACGCAGTATTTT.

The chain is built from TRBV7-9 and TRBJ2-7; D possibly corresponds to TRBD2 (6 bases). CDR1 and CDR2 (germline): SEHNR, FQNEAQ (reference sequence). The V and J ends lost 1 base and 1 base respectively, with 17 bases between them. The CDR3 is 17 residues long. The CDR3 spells CASSLGGDRASSYEQYF. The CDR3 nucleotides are TGTGCCAGCAGCTTAGGGGGGGACCGGGCCAGTTCCTACGAGCAGTACTTC.

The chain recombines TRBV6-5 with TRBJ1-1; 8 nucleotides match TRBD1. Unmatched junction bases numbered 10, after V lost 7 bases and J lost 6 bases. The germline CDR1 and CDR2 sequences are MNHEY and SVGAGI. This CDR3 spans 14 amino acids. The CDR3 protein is CASTFSPGQAEAFF. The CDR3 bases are TGTGCCAGCACCTTCTCACCGGGACAGGCTGAAGCTTTCTTT.

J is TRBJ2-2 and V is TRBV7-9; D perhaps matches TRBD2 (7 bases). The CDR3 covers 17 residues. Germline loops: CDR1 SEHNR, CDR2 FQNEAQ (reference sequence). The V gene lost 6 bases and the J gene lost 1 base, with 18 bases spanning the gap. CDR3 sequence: CASSARGGQGNTGELFF. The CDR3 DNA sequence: TGTGCCAGCAGTGCAAGGGGGGGCCAAGGGAACACCGGGGAGCTGTTTTTT.

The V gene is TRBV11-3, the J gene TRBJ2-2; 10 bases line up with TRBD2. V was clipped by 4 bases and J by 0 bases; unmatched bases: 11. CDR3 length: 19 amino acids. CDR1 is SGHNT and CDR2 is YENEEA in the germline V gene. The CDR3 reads CASSSYARAGGSNTGELFF. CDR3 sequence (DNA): TGTGCCAGCAGCTCATACGCCCGAGCGGGGGGGTCGAACACCGGGGAGCTGTTTTTT.

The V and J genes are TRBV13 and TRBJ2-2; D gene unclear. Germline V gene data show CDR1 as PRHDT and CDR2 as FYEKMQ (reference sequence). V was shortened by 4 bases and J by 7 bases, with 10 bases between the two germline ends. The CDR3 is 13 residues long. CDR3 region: CASSSPLSGELFF. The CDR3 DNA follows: TGTGCCAGCAGCTCGCCCCTCAGCGGGGAGCTGTTTTTT.

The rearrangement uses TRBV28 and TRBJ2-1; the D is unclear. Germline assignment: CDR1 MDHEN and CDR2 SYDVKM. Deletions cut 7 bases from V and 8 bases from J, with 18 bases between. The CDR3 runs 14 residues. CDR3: CASKPPRRAHEQFF. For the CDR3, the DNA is TGTGCCAGCAAGCCCCCTAGGAGAGCCCATGAGCAGTTCTTC.

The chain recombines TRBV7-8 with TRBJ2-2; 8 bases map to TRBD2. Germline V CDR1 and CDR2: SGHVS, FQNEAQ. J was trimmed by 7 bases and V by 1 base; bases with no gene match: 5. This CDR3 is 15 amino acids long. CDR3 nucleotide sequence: TGTGCCAGCAGCTTAGTGAGCGGGAGTGGCGGGGAGCTGTTTTTT. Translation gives CASSLVSGSGGELFF.

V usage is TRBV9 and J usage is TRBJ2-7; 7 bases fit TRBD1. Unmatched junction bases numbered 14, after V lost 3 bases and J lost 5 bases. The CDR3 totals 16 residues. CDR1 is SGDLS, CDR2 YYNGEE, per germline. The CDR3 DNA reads TGTGCCAGCAGCGCAGCAAAGGGACAGCCGCTGAACGAGCAGTACTTC. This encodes CASSAAKGQPLNEQYF.

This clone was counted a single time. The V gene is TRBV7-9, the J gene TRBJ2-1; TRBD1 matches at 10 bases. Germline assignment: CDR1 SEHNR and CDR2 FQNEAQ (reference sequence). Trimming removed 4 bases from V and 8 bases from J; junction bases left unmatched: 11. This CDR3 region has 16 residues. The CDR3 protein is CASSSLDRGLGYEQFF. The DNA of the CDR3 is TGTGCCAGCAGCTCCCTCGACAGGGGGCTAGGCTATGAGCAGTTCTTC.

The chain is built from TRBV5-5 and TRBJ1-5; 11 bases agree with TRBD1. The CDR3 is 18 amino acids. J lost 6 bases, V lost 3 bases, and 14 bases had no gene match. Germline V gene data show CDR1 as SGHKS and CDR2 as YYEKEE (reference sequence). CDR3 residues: CASSSGTGGYGYGQPQHF. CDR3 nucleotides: TGTGCCAGCAGCTCCGGGACAGGGGGATATGGGTACGGTCAGCCCCAGCATTTT.

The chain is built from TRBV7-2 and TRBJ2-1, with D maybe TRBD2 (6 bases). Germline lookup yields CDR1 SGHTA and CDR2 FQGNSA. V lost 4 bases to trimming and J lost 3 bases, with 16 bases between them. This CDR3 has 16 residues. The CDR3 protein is CASSSHSGEVYNEQFF. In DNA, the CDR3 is TGTGCCAGCAGCTCACATAGCGGCGAAGTCTACAATGAGCAGTTCTTC.

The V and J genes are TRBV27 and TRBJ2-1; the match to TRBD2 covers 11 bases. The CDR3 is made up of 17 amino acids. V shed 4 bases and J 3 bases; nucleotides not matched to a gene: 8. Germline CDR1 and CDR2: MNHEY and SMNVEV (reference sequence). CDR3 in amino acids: CASSSPSGGYLYNEQFF. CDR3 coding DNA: TGTGCCAGCAGTTCCCCTAGCGGGGGGTACCTCTACAATGAGCAGTTCTTC.

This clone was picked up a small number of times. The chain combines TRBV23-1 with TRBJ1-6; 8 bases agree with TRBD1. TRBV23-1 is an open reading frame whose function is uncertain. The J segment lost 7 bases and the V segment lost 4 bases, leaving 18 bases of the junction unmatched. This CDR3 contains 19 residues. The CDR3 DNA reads TGCGCCAGCAGTCCCATAAACTGGACAGGGATAATAGAAAATTCACCCCTCCACTTT. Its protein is CASSPINWTGIIENSPLHF.